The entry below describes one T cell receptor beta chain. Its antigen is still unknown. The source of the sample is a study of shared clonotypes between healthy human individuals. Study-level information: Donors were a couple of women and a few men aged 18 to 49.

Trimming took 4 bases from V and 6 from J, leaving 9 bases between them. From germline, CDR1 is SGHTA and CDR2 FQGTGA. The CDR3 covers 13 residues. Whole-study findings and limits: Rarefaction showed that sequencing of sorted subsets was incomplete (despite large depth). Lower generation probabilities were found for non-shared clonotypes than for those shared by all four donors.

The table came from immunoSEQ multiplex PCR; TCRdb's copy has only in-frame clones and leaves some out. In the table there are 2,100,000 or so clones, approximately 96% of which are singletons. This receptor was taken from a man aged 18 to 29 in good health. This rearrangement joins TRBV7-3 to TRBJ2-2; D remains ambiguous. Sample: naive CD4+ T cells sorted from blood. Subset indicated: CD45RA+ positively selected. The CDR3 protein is CASSWGTSGELFF. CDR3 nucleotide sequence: TGTGCCAGCAGCTGGGGAACGTCCGGGGAGCTGTTTTTT.